Listed here is a single T cell receptor beta chain. The sample belongs to a study of blood T cell repertoires in COVID-19. The overall study: Some COVID-19 samples were acute and others convalescent; all came from the United States, Italy and Spain.

This CDR3 region has 20 residues. CDR1 and CDR2 (germline): SGHRS, YFSETQ. Trimming cost V 1 base and J 0 bases, with 22 bases left between them. Those enrolled, adults aged about 18 to 89 years, came from about 24 US areas. Original processing notes: From reference gene primer amplification, estimates of nucleated cell counts were derived. Assay used: immunoSEQ multiplex PCR; TCRdb lists only in-frame clones, some missing. The V and J calls and the clone size are those of that table, but D and trimming were determined from the DNA. Of about 240,000 clones in the sample, about 90% were seen once. V is TRBV5-1 and J is TRBJ1-4; D possibly corresponds to TRBD1 (5 bases). What was sequenced was PBMCs or T cells enriched from blood (not recorded which). This clonotype was obtained from a woman in her forties with acute COVID-19. This CDR3 reads CASSLTVALQVQATNEKLFF. In nucleotides, the CDR3 is TGCGCCAGCAGCTTGACAGTGGCTCTTCAGGTACAGGCAACTAATGAAAAACTGTTTTTT.